Listed below are T cell receptor beta chains from one sample, sequenced in a study of T cells in Graves' hyperthyroidism and ophthalmopathy. TCRdb reanalysed the multiplex PCR reads using MiXCR and keeps one entry per CDR3 protein. The sample consists of hundreds of thousands of distinct CDR3 sequences, 14% of them appearing once. Sequencing was carried out using blood. The receptors come from a woman between 45 and 65 years old with Graves' ophthalmopathy. Both conserved end residues are part of each CDR3. The D gene is left open where the match is weak. Part of the rows lack a size; the others show once, few, many or a class for expanded clones.

CDR3: CASSPPRLANSWDEQFF
size: few
V: TRBV27
D: TRBD2
J: TRBJ2-1

CDR3: CASSSGTGGLIFTEAFF
size: many
V: TRBV7-8
D: TRBD1
J: TRBJ1-1

CDR3: CASSEAPGREETQYF
size: many
V: TRBV2
D: TRBD2
J: TRBJ2-5

CDR3: CASRPIGQGARGANVLTF
size: many
V: TRBV6-2/TRBV6-3
D: TRBD1
J: TRBJ2-6

CDR3: CASNDGGRYYGYTF
size: many
V: TRBV5-1
D: NA
J: TRBJ1-2

CDR3: CASSQLPLWTGELFF
size: NA
V: TRBV14
D: NA
J: TRBJ2-2

CDR3: CASSDRGGTGEYNEQFF
size: NA
V: TRBV25-1
D: TRBD1
J: TRBJ2-1

CDR3: CASSVGVGERSSYGYTF
size: few
V: TRBV9
D: NA
J: TRBJ1-2

CDR3: CASSVAVAGGPMDEQYF
size: NA
V: TRBV9
D: TRBD2
J: TRBJ2-7

CDR3: CASSFQQGAEGYTF
size: many
V: TRBV11-3
D: TRBD1
J: TRBJ1-2

CDR3: CASSQSRNQETQYF
size: few
V: TRBV16
D: NA
J: TRBJ2-5

CDR3: CASSLVRVGSLEKLFF
size: many
V: TRBV7-8
D: NA
J: TRBJ1-4

CDR3: CASSARDRIYEQYF
size: NA
V: TRBV25-1
D: TRBD1
J: TRBJ2-7

CDR3: CSARLQGWANEKLFF
size: few
V: TRBV20-1
D: NA
J: TRBJ1-4

CDR3: CSVEDRGPGANVLTF
size: many
V: TRBV29-1
D: TRBD1
J: TRBJ2-6

CDR3: CASRLIQGADNEQFF
size: many
V: TRBV2
D: TRBD1
J: TRBJ2-1

CDR3: CASSPQGGFLQYF
size: many
V: TRBV18
D: NA
J: TRBJ2-7

CDR3: CATWTGGDYGYTF
size: once
V: TRBV6-1
D: TRBD1
J: TRBJ1-2

CDR3: CASSYYVGVGYEQYF
size: NA
V: TRBV6-2/TRBV6-3
D: NA
J: TRBJ2-7

CDR3: CATSRGEEFNEQFF
size: NA
V: TRBV15
D: NA
J: TRBJ2-1

CDR3: CAWAGQGEAFF
size: many
V: TRBV30
D: TRBD1
J: TRBJ1-1

CDR3: CASSGQGMGNQPQHF
size: NA
V: TRBV6-1
D: TRBD1
J: TRBJ1-5

CDR3: CASRKPGPIGEQYF
size: NA
V: TRBV19
D: NA
J: TRBJ2-7

CDR3: CASRKAGVAGSKAFF
size: many
V: TRBV2
D: NA
J: TRBJ1-1

CDR3: CASSRWTSGRNEQFF
size: many
V: TRBV12-3/TRBV12-4
D: TRBD2
J: TRBJ2-1

CDR3: CASSYSASGRETQYF
size: many
V: TRBV6-5
D: TRBD2
J: TRBJ2-5

CDR3: CSARFLSGTLLQPQHF
size: few
V: TRBV20-1
D: NA
J: TRBJ1-5

CDR3: CASRPRQVRGEKLFF
size: few
V: TRBV6-1
D: NA
J: TRBJ1-4

CDR3: CASTPRTSGRLQETQYF
size: few
V: TRBV6-2/TRBV6-3
D: TRBD2
J: TRBJ2-5

CDR3: CASSFKKRREGFF
size: NA
V: TRBV7-3
D: NA
J: TRBJ2-1

CDR3: CASRETDYGYTF
size: NA
V: TRBV5-1
D: NA
J: TRBJ1-2

CDR3: CASTTYNQETQYF
size: few
V: TRBV12-3/TRBV12-4
D: NA
J: TRBJ2-5

CDR3: CASSKGDSTDTQYF
size: few
V: TRBV7-9
D: NA
J: TRBJ2-3

CDR3: CASSPRALEAFF
size: few
V: TRBV18
D: NA
J: TRBJ1-1

CDR3: CASSLDRRGFKNQPQHF
size: NA
V: TRBV7-8
D: NA
J: TRBJ1-5

CDR3: CASTAPTRPRPKNNEQFF
size: NA
V: TRBV7-9
D: NA
J: TRBJ2-1

CDR3: CSARVDSYSNQPQHF
size: NA
V: TRBV20-1
D: NA
J: TRBJ1-5

CDR3: CSATLMTRLSGEQYF
size: few
V: TRBV20-1
D: NA
J: TRBJ2-7

CDR3: CASSQFGRGNEQFF
size: NA
V: TRBV4-3
D: NA
J: TRBJ2-1

CDR3: CASRTQDFRNTEAFF
size: many
V: TRBV7-8
D: NA
J: TRBJ1-1

CDR3: CSAEYGRGTDTQYF
size: many
V: TRBV20-1
D: TRBD2
J: TRBJ2-3

CDR3: CSAGGGVNGQNTEAFF
size: many
V: TRBV20-1
D: NA
J: TRBJ1-1

CDR3: CAGKGLRYNEQFF
size: many
V: TRBV2
D: NA
J: TRBJ2-1

CDR3: CASSVVIGLAGELGEQFF
size: NA
V: TRBV9
D: TRBD2
J: TRBJ2-1